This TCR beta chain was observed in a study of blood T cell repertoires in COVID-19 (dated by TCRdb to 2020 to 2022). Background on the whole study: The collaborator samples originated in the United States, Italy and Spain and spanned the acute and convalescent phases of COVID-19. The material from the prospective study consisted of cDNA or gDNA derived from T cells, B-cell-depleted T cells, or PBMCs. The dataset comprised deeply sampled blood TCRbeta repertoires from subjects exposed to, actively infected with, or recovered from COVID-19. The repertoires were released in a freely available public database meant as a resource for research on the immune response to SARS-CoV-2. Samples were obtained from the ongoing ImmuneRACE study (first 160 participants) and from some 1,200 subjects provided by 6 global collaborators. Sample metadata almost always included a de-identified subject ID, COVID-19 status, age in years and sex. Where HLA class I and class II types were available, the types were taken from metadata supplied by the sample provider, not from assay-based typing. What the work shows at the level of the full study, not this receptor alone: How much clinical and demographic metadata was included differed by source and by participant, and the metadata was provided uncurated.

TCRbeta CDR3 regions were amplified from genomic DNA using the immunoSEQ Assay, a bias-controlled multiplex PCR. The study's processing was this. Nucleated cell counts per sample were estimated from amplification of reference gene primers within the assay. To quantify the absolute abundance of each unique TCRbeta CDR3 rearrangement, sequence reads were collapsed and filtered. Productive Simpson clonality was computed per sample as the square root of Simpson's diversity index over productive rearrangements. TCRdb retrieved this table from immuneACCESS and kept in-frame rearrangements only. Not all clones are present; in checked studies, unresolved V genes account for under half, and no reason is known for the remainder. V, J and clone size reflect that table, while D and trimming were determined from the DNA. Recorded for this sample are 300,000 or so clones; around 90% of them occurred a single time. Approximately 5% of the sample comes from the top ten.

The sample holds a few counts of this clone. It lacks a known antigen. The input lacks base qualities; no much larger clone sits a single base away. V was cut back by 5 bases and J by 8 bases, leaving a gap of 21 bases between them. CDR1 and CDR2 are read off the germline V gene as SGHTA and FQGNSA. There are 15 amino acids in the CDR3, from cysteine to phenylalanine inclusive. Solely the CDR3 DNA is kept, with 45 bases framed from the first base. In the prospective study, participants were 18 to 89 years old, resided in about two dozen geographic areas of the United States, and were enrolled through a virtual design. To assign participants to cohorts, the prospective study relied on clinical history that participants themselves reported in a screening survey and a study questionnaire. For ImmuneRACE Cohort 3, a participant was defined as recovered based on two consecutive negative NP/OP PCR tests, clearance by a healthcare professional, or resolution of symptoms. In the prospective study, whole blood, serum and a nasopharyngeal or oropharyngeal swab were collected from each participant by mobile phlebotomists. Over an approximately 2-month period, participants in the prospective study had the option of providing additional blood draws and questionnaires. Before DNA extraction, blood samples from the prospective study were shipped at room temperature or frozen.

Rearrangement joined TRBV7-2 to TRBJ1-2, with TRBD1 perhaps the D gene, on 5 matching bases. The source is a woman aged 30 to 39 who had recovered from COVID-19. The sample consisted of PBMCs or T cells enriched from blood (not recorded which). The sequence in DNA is TGTGCCAGCAGCGCAAGGCGGATAGGGGTAGAGGGCTACACCTTC. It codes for CASSARRIGVEGYTF.